Described below is a single T cell receptor (beta chain) sequence and its context. This specimen comes from a study of blood T cell repertoires in COVID-19. Study summary: Acute and convalescent COVID-19 specimens originated in the United States, Italy and Spain. PBMCs, B-cell-depleted T cells, or T cells provided the cDNA or gDNA that made up the material.

Sequencing used immunoSEQ multiplex PCR; TCRdb keeps in-frame clones, though not all of them. The sample lists 50,000 to 70,000 clones, 70% to 85% seen once, with approximately 5.6% in the top ten. Material for sequencing was peripheral blood. The clonotype originates from a woman aged 55 to 70 with acute or convalescent COVID-19.

CDR3 region: CASSLTPSGSQETQYF. As DNA, the CDR3 is TGTGCCAGCAGCTTGACGCCTAGCGGTTCCCAAGAGACCCAGTACTTC. The chain carries TRBV5-5 and TRBJ2-5; 7 bases agree with TRBD2. This CDR3 contains 16 residues. The germline gives CDR1 SGHKS, CDR2 YYEKEE (reference sequence). With 1 base clipped from V and 1 base from J, the junction kept 7 bases outside the gene matches.